The 29 T cell receptor beta chains below come from one sample, sequenced in a study of OX40 agonist ivuxolimab in advanced cancers. Using immunoSEQ multiplex PCR, the repertoire was profiled, and TCRdb retains in-frame clones only, with some absent. The table has some 19,000 clones, 75% to 85% seen once. The sequenced sample was CD4+ or CD8+ T cells sorted from blood, obtained in a trial of the OX40 agonist ivuxolimab. The origin of the receptors is an adult with an advanced solid tumor such as melanoma, head and neck, liver or kidney cancer.

This clone is labeled medium-sized. This rearrangement joins TRBV7-8 to TRBJ2-1; the match to TRBD2 covers 7 bases. Germline values: CDR1 SGHVS, CDR2 FQNEAQ. Trimming cost V 6 bases and J 3 bases; bases outside gene matches: 5. CDR3 length: 14 amino acids. For the CDR3, the DNA is TGTGCCAGCAGTTCCGGGGGGAGCTACAATGAGCAGTTCTTC. This translates into CASSSGGSYNEQFF.

The V gene is TRBV10-1, the J gene TRBJ2-1; perhaps TRBD1 as D (6 bases). Germline V gene sequence: CDR1 WNHNN, CDR2 SYGVQD (reference sequence). Trimming pared 2 bases from V and 4 bases from J, leaving 15 bases between. The CDR3 has 16 residues. The CDR3 loop reads CASSEHGPGEYNEQFF. CDR3 DNA sequence: TGCGCCAGCAGTGAGCACGGTCCAGGGGAATACAATGAGCAGTTCTTC.

The J gene is TRBJ1-3, the V gene TRBV19; D not resolved. Trimming pared 6 bases from V and 4 bases from J, leaving 4 bases between. This CDR3 comprises 11 residues. CDR1 LNHDA and CDR2 SQIVND come from the germline V gene (reference sequence). The CDR3 sequence: CASSRGNTIYF. The DNA of the CDR3 is TGTGCCAGTAGCAGAGGAAACACCATATATTTT.

This clone was seen more than once but under ten times. The gene calls are TRBV14 and TRBJ1-1; no clear D gene. Germline values: CDR1 SGHDN, CDR2 FVKESK. The CDR3 is 13 amino acids. The V end was cut by 4 bases, the J end by 1 base, with 7 bases between. The CDR3 DNA is TGTGCCAGCAGCCTAAGTTGGAACACTGAAGCTTTCTTT. Translated, it gives CASSLSWNTEAFF.

This chain connects TRBV27 to TRBJ2-5; D is unresolved. The CDR3 totals 11 residues. CDR1 MNHEY and CDR2 SMNVEV come from the germline V gene (reference sequence). Deletions cut 7 bases from V and 7 bases from J, with 10 bases between. This chain's CDR3 is CASTAAGTQYF. The CDR3 coding sequence is TGTGCCAGCACCGCCGCAGGGACCCAGTACTTC.

V gene TRBV7-8 combines with J gene TRBJ1-2, with D uncertain. Germline CDR1 is SGHVS and CDR2 is FQNEAQ. V was trimmed by 2 bases and J by 2 bases, leaving 9 bases between them. This CDR3 comprises 14 residues. The CDR3, as DNA: TGTGCCAGCAGCTTACGGAGCGGGAACTATGGCTACACCTTC. Translating it yields CASSLRSGNYGYTF.

The chain uses TRBV28 and TRBJ2-2, with TRBD1 matching 8 bases. The junction had 8 bases not matched to a gene; V was cut back by 8 bases and J by 6 bases. The CDR3 length is 14 residues. Germline V gene sequence: CDR1 MDHEN, CDR2 SYDVKM. The CDR3 sequence is CASGGTGTAGELFF. CDR3 DNA: TGTGCCAGCGGTGGGACAGGTACCGCCGGGGAGCTGTTTTTT.

This clone has only one observation. The chain carries TRBV5-4 and TRBJ2-5; maybe TRBD1 (6 bases). This CDR3 spans 17 amino acids. Trimming left V 7 bases short and J 2 bases short, with 24 bases between. Per the germline V gene, CDR1 is SGHNT and CDR2 is YYREEE (reference sequence). CDR3 in amino acids: CASAPWNAHRDQETQYF. The DNA for the CDR3 is TGTGCCAGCGCGCCCTGGAACGCACACAGGGATCAAGAGACCCAGTACTTC.

In DNA form, the CDR3 reads TGTGCCAGCAGCTTAGCCATGACAGGGAACTCTGGAAACACCATATATTTT. This translates into CASSLAMTGNSGNTIYF. The chain carries TRBV7-9 and TRBJ1-3; 7 bases match TRBD1. This CDR3 has 17 residues. Unmatched junction bases numbered 5, after V lost 0 bases and J lost 0 bases. Germline CDR1 is SEHNR and CDR2 is FQNEAQ (reference sequence).

The CDR3 sequence: CASSLGTVTDTQYF. Here the CDR3 DNA reads TGCGCCAGCAGCCTCGGGACAGTCACAGATACGCAGTATTTT. The chain uses TRBV10-2 and TRBJ2-3, with 7 bases identical to TRBD1. Germline CDR1 reads WSHSY; CDR2 reads SAAADI. Trimming took 6 bases from V and 2 from J; bases not matched to a gene: 5. The CDR3 totals 14 residues.

The CDR3 coding sequence is TGTGCCAGCAGTTTATCCTTTATCGGCTCCGGGACTAGCAGGGAGACCCAGTACTTC. Protein product: CASSLSFIGSGTSRETQYF. This chain connects TRBV28 to TRBJ2-5, with 9 positions matching TRBD2. Trimming removed 1 base from V and 5 bases from J; junction bases left unmatched: 17. Germline CDR1 is MDHEN and CDR2 is SYDVKM. The CDR3 length is 19 residues.

This clone came up once. The chain recombines TRBV27 with TRBJ2-2; a weak D match, TRBD1 (6 bases). This CDR3 region has 16 residues. Germline V gene data show CDR1 as MNHEY and CDR2 as SMNVEV (reference sequence). Trimming stripped 0 bases from V and 3 bases from J, with 11 bases between. The CDR3 nucleotides read TGTGCCAGCAGTTTATCGAGCCAGGGGTACACCGGGGAGCTGTTTTTT. Translated: CASSLSSQGYTGELFF.

CDR3 sequence (DNA): TGTGCCAGCAGCACCCAAAAGTGGGACCCCACAGATACGCAGTATTTT. Translation: CASSTQKWDPTDTQYF. The genes are TRBV14 and TRBJ2-3; D tentatively fits TRBD1 or TRBD2 (5 bases each). CDR3 size: 16 residues. Per the germline V gene, CDR1 is SGHDN and CDR2 is FVKESK. V lost 5 bases and J lost 2, with 17 bases in between.

J is TRBJ2-7 and V is TRBV6-5; D is undetermined. CDR1 and CDR2 (germline): MNHEY, SVGAGI. V was pared by 0 bases and J by 3 bases, with 6 bases between. The CDR3 spans 13 residues. The CDR3 protein is CASSYSYVYEQYF. CDR3 bases: TGTGCCAGCAGTTACTCGTATGTCTACGAGCAGTACTTC.

The chain joins TRBV9 to TRBJ2-1; 13 bases align to TRBD2. Germline V CDR1 and CDR2: SGDLS, YYNGEE. The CDR3 is made up of 15 amino acids. Losses at the gene ends were 3 bases for V and 7 bases for J; bases not matched to a gene: 4. The CDR3 DNA sequence: TGTGCCAGCAGCGCAAGGGGACTAGCGGGAAATGAGCAGTTCTTC. As protein: CASSARGLAGNEQFF.

The gene calls are TRBV4-3 and TRBJ2-4; D possibly matches TRBD1 or TRBD2 (6 bases each). Germline V lookup: CDR1 LGHNA, CDR2 YSLEER. Between the trimmed V and J ends, which lost 4 bases and 5 bases, there was a span of 15 bases. This CDR3 contains 15 residues. For the CDR3, the DNA is TGCGCCAGCAGCCTAGAAGTGGGGGGCCAAAACATTCAGTACTTC. It translates to CASSLEVGGQNIQYF.

The chain combines TRBV7-9 with TRBJ1-1; perhaps TRBD1 as D (6 bases). From germline, CDR1 is SEHNR and CDR2 FQNEAQ (reference sequence). This CDR3 comprises 12 residues. V lost 5 bases, J lost 5 bases, and 9 bases lay in between. The CDR3 region is CASSQGGTEAFF. In DNA, the CDR3 is TGTGCCAGCAGCCAAGGGGGGACTGAAGCTTTCTTT.

The chain employs TRBV11-3 and TRBJ1-6; the D gene is possibly TRBD1 (6 bases). The CDR3 runs 17 residues. Trimming removed 2 bases at V and 2 bases at J, with 13 bases between. The V gene's germline CDR1 is SGHNT and CDR2 YENEEA. The CDR3 here is CASSLLAGATYNSPLHF. CDR3 sequence (DNA): TGTGCCAGCAGCTTATTAGCGGGGGCTACCTATAATTCACCCCTCCACTTT.

The gene calls are TRBV6-5 and TRBJ2-5; 7 nucleotides line up with TRBD1. CDR3 length: 14 amino acids. The J segment lost 1 base and the V segment lost 5 bases, leaving 4 bases of the junction unmatched. Looked up from germline, CDR1 is MNHEY and CDR2 is SVGAGI. CDR3 bases: TGTGCCAGCAGTCAGGGGGACGCCCAAGAGACCCAGTACTTC. This gives the protein CASSQGDAQETQYF.

The V call is TRBV9, the J call TRBJ1-1, with 8 bases lining up with TRBD1. Germline V gene data show CDR1 as SGDLS and CDR2 as YYNGEE. The V and J ends lost 0 bases and 0 bases, in that order; junction bases with no gene match: 4. This CDR3 region has 16 residues. CDR3 residues: CASSVGDRFLNTEAFF. The CDR3 DNA sequence: TGTGCCAGCAGCGTAGGGGACAGGTTTTTGAACACTGAAGCTTTCTTT.

This clone appeared a few times. The V gene is TRBV19, the J gene TRBJ1-5, with unresolved D. The germline V gene encodes CDR1 LNHDA and CDR2 SQIVND (reference sequence). This CDR3 is built from 11 residues. V was shortened by 5 bases and J by 11 bases, with 10 bases between the two germline ends. CDR3 protein: CASSSPAAQHF. In DNA, the CDR3 is TGTGCCAGTAGTTCTCCGGCGGCCCAGCATTTT.

There are a few counts of this clone. The chain couples TRBV4-1 to TRBJ1-5; no reliable D call. Looked up from germline, CDR1 is MGHRA and CDR2 is YSYEKL. Trimming removed 3 bases at V and 3 bases at J, with 9 bases between. This CDR3 is built from 14 residues. The CDR3 DNA reads TGCGCCAGCAGCCATACGGGCCTCAATCAGCCCCAGCATTTT. It is translated as CASSHTGLNQPQHF.

V is TRBV5-1 and J is TRBJ1-1; D not resolved. CDR1 is SGHRS and CDR2 is YFSETQ in the germline V gene. V shed 2 bases and J shed 0 bases, with 8 bases lying between them. This CDR3 has 14 amino acids. The CDR3 here is CASSLALLNTEAFF. The CDR3 DNA reads as TGCGCCAGCAGCTTAGCTCTACTGAACACTGAAGCTTTCTTT.

The rearrangement uses TRBV6-1 and TRBJ2-3; D is tentatively TRBD1 or TRBD2 (5 bases each). The germline V gene has CDR1 MNHNS and CDR2 SASEGT. The CDR3 is 14 amino acids. Trimming cost V 5 bases and J 2 bases, with 11 bases left between them. This CDR3 is CASSTRGHTDTQYF. In nucleotides, the CDR3 is TGTGCCAGCAGTACCCGGGGCCACACAGATACGCAGTATTTT.

The rearrangement uses TRBV19 and TRBJ1-2, with 7 bases aligning to TRBD1. After removal of 7 bases from V and 2 bases from J, the junction contained 13 bases not matched to a gene. Per the germline V gene, CDR1 is LNHDA and CDR2 is SQIVND (reference sequence). The CDR3 consists of 16 residues. CDR3 loop: CASTGGGQLINYGYTF. The DNA of the CDR3 is TGTGCCAGTACTGGGGGGGGACAGTTAATCAACTATGGCTACACCTTC. Supplemented by reference TRBV19 and TRBJ1-2, the full variable domain reads DGGITQSPKYLFRKEGQNVTLSCEQNLNHDAMYWYRQDPGQGLRLIYYSQIVNDFQKGDIAEGYSVSREKKESFPLTVTSAQKNPTAFYLCASTGGGQLINYGYTFGSGTRLTVV.

This chain links TRBV4-1 with TRBJ2-5; no firm D call. The germline V gene encodes CDR1 MGHRA and CDR2 YSYEKL. The CDR3 sequence is 13 residues long. V dropped 1 base and J dropped 9 bases, with 12 bases sitting between them. CDR3 in DNA: TGCGCCAGCAGCCAAGTGGTAGTAGCCGCCCAGTACTTC. It encodes CASSQVVVAAQYF.

V usage is TRBV10-3 and J usage is TRBJ1-2, with D uncertain. V was cut by 0 bases and J by 7 bases, with 9 bases left in between. This CDR3 is 13 amino acids long. Germline assignment: CDR1 ENHRY and CDR2 SYGVKD. CDR3 in amino acids: CAISESGGSGYTF. CDR3 bases: TGTGCCATCAGTGAGTCGGGAGGGTCTGGCTACACCTTC.

The chain recombines TRBV30 with TRBJ1-4; unclear D gene. The CDR3 contains 12 residues. The germline V gene has CDR1 GTSNPN and CDR2 SVGIG (reference sequence). The V gene lost 1 base and the J gene lost 8 bases, with 8 bases spanning the gap. The CDR3 region has the DNA TGTGCCTGGAGTGGGGATGGGGAAAAACTGTTTTTT. This translates into CAWSGDGEKLFF. The full variable domain, rest sourced from reference TRBV30 and TRBJ1-4, is SQTIHQWPATLVQPVGSPLSLECTVEGTSNPNLYWYRQAAGRGLQLLFYSVGIGQISSEVPQNLSASRPQDRQFILSSKKLLLSDSGFYLCAWSGDGEKLFFGSGTQLSVL.

This clone showed up just a few times. This sequence joins TRBV27 and TRBJ2-2; tentatively, D is TRBD2 (6 bases). This CDR3 comprises 15 residues. Trimming stripped 2 bases from V and 4 bases from J, with 11 bases between. Germline V gene data show CDR1 as MNHEY and CDR2 as SMNVEV (reference sequence). The CDR3: CASSLASVFTGELFF. The CDR3 coding sequence is TGTGCCAGCAGTTTAGCTAGCGTATTCACCGGGGAGCTGTTTTTT.